This T cell receptor (beta chain) was profiled in a study of cytomegalovirus exposure and HLA in healthy donors. Study-level information: The 130 or so validation repertoires were reported in a later analysis to have been generated on the same platform as the approximately 700 first-cohort repertoires.

Broader study findings: Usually a TCR sequence was rare, but some public TCRs were found in many donors. Subsequent analysis showed first-cohort TCR clusters tending to co-occur in about 110 validation repertoires.

Note on this clone: Its antigen remains unknown.

Assay: immunoSEQ multiplex PCR; the TCRdb copy retains only in-frame clones and omits some. The top ten hold 0.7% to 0.85% of the sample, which has roughly 300,000 clones, 86% seen once. Germline CDR1 reads MRHNA; CDR2 reads SNTAGT. V dropped 2 bases and J dropped 7 bases, with 12 bases sitting between them. The CDR3 is 14 residues long. The TCR sequence derives from a woman under 30 in good health and CMV-seronegative. The sample consisted of PBMCs. The genes are TRBV6-4 and TRBJ2-1, with D uncertain. DNA for the CDR3: TGTGCCAGCAGTGACCGGGTTAGCCAAAATGAGCAGTTCTTC. The encoded protein is CASSDRVSQNEQFF.